Shown below are 21 T cell receptor beta chains from a single sample sequenced in a study of T cells in Graves' hyperthyroidism and ophthalmopathy. Amplification targeted TCR beta CDR3 regions from RNA transcripts. During a first-round RT-PCR of the TCR CDR3, the HTBI primer set was used. TCRdb re-called the multiplex PCR reads with MiXCR, one entry per CDR3 protein. Among roughly 840,000 distinct CDR3 sequences listed, 35% to 40% were seen once. Material: blood. These receptors all stem from a man aged 18 to 29 with Graves' hyperthyroidism.

This clonotype was counted many times. The J gene is TRBJ2-5, the V gene TRBV7-9; 8 bases align to TRBD1. Germline CDR1 and CDR2: SEHNR and FQNEAQ (reference sequence). V lost 7 bases to trimming and J lost 4 bases; unmatched junction nucleotides: 11. The CDR3 consists of 15 residues. CDR3 nucleotides: TGTGCCAGCACTTCCCCCGACAGGGGCCGAGAGACCCAGTACTTC. It translates to CASTSPDRGRETQYF.

The DNA of the CDR3 is TGTGCCAGCAGAGCGGACACCGGGGAGCTGTTTTTT. It specifies CASRADTGELFF. The chain recombines TRBV7-2 with TRBJ2-2; D is perhaps TRBD2 (5 bases). The CDR3 sequence is 12 residues long. V was clipped by 6 bases and J by 3 bases, with 5 bases between them. Per the germline V gene, CDR1 is SGHTA and CDR2 is FQGNSA.

This clonotype was counted at least ten times. V gene TRBV7-9 combines with J gene TRBJ1-5; no definite D call. Trimming left V 3 bases short and J 6 bases short, with 9 bases between. The CDR3 is made up of 13 amino acids. The germline V gene has CDR1 SEHNR and CDR2 FQNEAQ (reference sequence). The CDR3 nucleotides read TGTGCCAGCAGCTTGGGATCGGGTCAGCCCCAGCATTTT. Protein product: CASSLGSGQPQHF. The whole variable domain, filled in from reference TRBV7-9 and TRBJ1-5, reads DTGVSQNPRHKITKRGQNVTFRCDPISEHNRLYWYRQTLGQGPEFLTYFQNEAQLEKSRLLSDRFSAERPKGSFSTLEIQRTEQGDSAMYLCASSLGSGQPQHFGDGTRLSIL.

For this clonotype: A read error is likely, as this CDR3 ends without the conserved phenylalanine or tryptophan. This chain connects TRBV2 to TRBJ1-1; D is uncertain. This CDR3 comprises 12 residues. V lost 6 bases and J lost 1, with 6 bases in between. Germline V gives CDR1 SNHLY, CDR2 FYNNEI. The DNA for the CDR3 is TGTGCCAGCAGCGCCGAGAACACTGAAGCTTTCCTT. Residues: CASSAENTEAFL.

The sample holds many counts of this clonotype. The genes are TRBV7-9 and TRBJ2-6; D gene ambiguous. V gave up 3 bases and J gave up 0 bases, with 6 bases separating them. This CDR3 is built from 15 residues. Germline CDR1 and CDR2: SEHNR and FQNEAQ (reference sequence). The CDR3 region has the DNA TGTGCCAGCAGCTTCTACTCCTCTGGGGCCAACGTCCTGACTTTC. This sequence encodes CASSFYSSGANVLTF.

This clonotype was counted at least ten times. V and J are TRBV9 and TRBJ1-4, with D tentatively TRBD1 (6 bases). The germline V and J ends were trimmed by 4 bases and 8 bases, with 12 bases remaining between them. The germline V gene has CDR1 SGDLS and CDR2 YYNGEE. This CDR3 region has 13 residues. CDR3 sequence (DNA): TGTGCCAGCAGCAGGGGGGCAGGAGAAAAACTGTTTTTT. This translates into CASSRGAGEKLFF.

V and J are TRBV6-1 and TRBJ1-1; TRBD1 aligns across 9 bases. V gave up 9 bases and J gave up 1 base; unmatched junction bases: 6. Per germline, CDR1 MNHNS and CDR2 SASEGT. This CDR3 is built from 14 residues. The CDR3 region is CASQQGATNTEAFF. CDR3 DNA: TGTGCCAGTCAACAGGGGGCAACGAACACTGAAGCTTTCTTT.

This clonotype was picked up a small number of times. The chain couples TRBV14 to TRBJ2-7, with a possible D match to TRBD2 (7 bases). V was shortened by 3 bases and J by 5 bases, with 20 bases between the two germline ends. The germline V gene encodes CDR1 SGHDN and CDR2 FVKESK. CDR3 size: 16 residues. The CDR3 protein is CASSHPGGLAVDEQYF. In DNA, the CDR3 is TGTGCCAGCAGCCACCCCGGGGGGCTAGCGGTCGACGAGCAGTACTTC. Combining the CDR3 with reference TRBV14 and TRBJ2-7 gives the whole variable domain EAGVTQFPSHSVIEKGQTVTLRCDPISGHDNLYWYRRVMGKEIKFLLHFVKESKQDESGMPNNRFLAERTGGTYSTLKVQPAELEDSGVYFCASSHPGGLAVDEQYFGPGTRLTVT.

The chain's CDR3 is CASGDGTFYEQYF. CDR3 DNA: TGTGCCAGCGGCGACGGGACTTTCTACGAGCAGTACTTC. This rearrangement joins TRBV7-8 to TRBJ2-7; the D gene is possibly TRBD2 (6 bases). The germline V gene has CDR1 SGHVS and CDR2 FQNEAQ. The CDR3 has 13 amino acids. V lost 8 bases to trimming and J lost 3 bases, with 14 bases between them.

This clonotype was seen only a few times. Sequence at one end of the junction differs from germline and may be a read error. V and J are TRBV7-3 and TRBJ2-7; the D gene is possibly TRBD2 (6 bases). CDR1 is SGHTA and CDR2 is FQGTGA in the germline V gene. CDR3 length: 13 amino acids. DNA of the CDR3: TGCGCCAGCAGCCAAACGGGAGATGGCGAGCAGTACTTC. Residues: CASSQTGDGEQYF.

The rearrangement joins TRBV24-1 to TRBJ1-4; 7 nucleotides align to TRBD1. CDR1 and CDR2 (germline): KGHDR, SFDVKD. J lost 0 bases, V lost 4 bases, and 4 bases had no gene match. CDR3 length: 16 residues. CDR3 nucleotides: TGTGCCACCAGTGAAACCACAGGGGCAACTAATGAAAAACTGTTTTTT. Translating it yields CATSETTGATNEKLFF.

This sequence joins TRBV11-2 and TRBJ1-5; D is unresolved. The CDR3 covers 17 residues. Germline CDR1 and CDR2: SGHAT and FQNNGV. V lost 1 base and J 5 bases, leaving 18 bases between the germline ends. The CDR3 DNA follows: TGTGCCAGCAGCTTAGGGATTAGAGGGAGTCCGTATCAGCCCCAGCATTTT. Its translation is CASSLGIRGSPYQPQHF.

V gene TRBV4-3 combines with J gene TRBJ1-5; D perhaps matches TRBD1 (5 bases). Per the germline V gene, CDR1 is LGHNA and CDR2 is YSLEER. Between the trimmed V and J ends, which lost 1 base and 9 bases, there was a span of 10 bases. This CDR3 spans 13 amino acids. CDR3 nucleotide sequence: TGCGCCAGCAGCCAAGTGCGGGGGGGGCCCCAGCATTTT. This encodes CASSQVRGGPQHF.

The sample holds a few counts of this clonotype. The gene calls are TRBV19 and TRBJ1-1, with a tentative D call TRBD1 (6 bases). CDR1 and CDR2 from the germline V gene are LNHDA and SQIVND (reference sequence). The length of the CDR3 is 14 residues. Trimming removed 3 bases from V and 2 bases from J, with 10 bases in between. The CDR3 DNA sequence: TGTGCCAGTAGTATGAGGGGGGGAAACACTGAAGCTTTCTTT. Its translation: CASSMRGGNTEAFF.

This sequence joins TRBV7-8 and TRBJ2-7; either TRBD1 or TRBD2 may supply D (5 bases each). Trimming removed 3 bases from V and 3 bases from J, with 12 bases in between. This CDR3 contains 14 residues. Germline assignment: CDR1 SGHVS and CDR2 FQNEAQ. For the CDR3, the DNA is TGTGCCAGCAGCTTCCGGGACGTGGGCTACGAGCAGTACTTC. Translation: CASSFRDVGYEQYF.

V is TRBV7-9 and J is TRBJ1-1, with D possibly TRBD1 on 5 matching bases. Trimming stripped 8 bases from V and 0 bases from J, with 16 bases between. The CDR3 consists of 15 residues. The germline CDR1 and CDR2 sequences are SEHNR and FQNEAQ (reference sequence). CDR3 sequence reads: CASAPMGDMNTEAFF. Here the CDR3 DNA reads TGTGCCAGCGCCCCGATGGGGGATATGAACACTGAAGCTTTCTTT.

CDR3: CSATLGLAGKDEQYF. In DNA form, the CDR3 reads TGCAGTGCTACCCTCGGACTAGCGGGCAAAGACGAGCAGTACTTC. J is TRBJ2-7 and V is TRBV20-1; TRBD2 matches 11 bases. Germline CDR1 DFQATT, CDR2 SNEGSKA (reference sequence). The CDR3 is 15 residues long. V was clipped by 4 bases and J by 5 bases; unmatched bases: 10.

Of note for this clonotype: It may be a read error: a sequence one base away is much more abundant. The chain has TRBV29-1 and TRBJ1-3; D is undetermined. V was pared by 0 bases and J by 4 bases, with 7 bases between. Germline V gene data show CDR1 as SQVTM and CDR2 as ANQGSEA. This CDR3 has 13 amino acids. The CDR3 nucleotides are TGCAGCGTTGAAGAGGCCGGCGGAAACACCATATATTTT. The encoded protein is CSVEEAGGNTIYF.

This clonotype has at least ten counts. In DNA form, the CDR3 reads TGTGCCAGCAGCCCCGGCGAGGGATCGGGCTACACCTTC. Protein: CASSPGEGSGYTF. This chain uses TRBV5-6 with TRBJ1-2, with D unresolved. With 4 bases removed from V and 8 bases from J, the gap between germline ends came to 15 bases. CDR1 is SGHDT and CDR2 is YYEEEE in the germline V gene. The CDR3 contains 13 residues.

As for this clonotype: This likely came from a read error, as a far larger clone is one base away. The chain recombines TRBV14 with TRBJ1-2; 8 nucleotides align to TRBD1. Germline V lookup: CDR1 SGHDN, CDR2 FVKESK. There are 13 residues in the CDR3. The CDR3 loop reads CASSPDRGYDYTF. In DNA, the CDR3 is TGTGCCAGCAGCCCTGACAGGGGCTATGACTACACCTTC.

V and J are TRBV5-1 and TRBJ1-1; a weak D match, TRBD1 (5 bases). The CDR3 spans 16 residues. V lost 0 bases to trimming and J lost 6 bases, with 18 bases between them. Germline V gives CDR1 SGHRS, CDR2 YFSETQ. CDR3 sequence: CASSLGYTGLRPEAFF. In nucleotides, the CDR3 is TGCGCCAGCAGCTTGGGTTATACGGGGCTACGCCCTGAAGCTTTCTTT.